Listed here are 17 T cell receptor beta chains from one sample, sequenced in a study of cytomegalovirus exposure and HLA in healthy donors. The PCR contained 60 Vbeta and 13 Jbeta primers. Libraries were prepared by immunoSEQ multiplex PCR; TCRdb keeps only in-frame clonotypes and omits some of them. The table shows some 120,000 clones, with roughly 80% occurring only once. Sequenced: PBMCs. All receptors derive from a man between 18 and 35 years old in good health and CMV-seropositive.

The CDR3 DNA sequence: TGTGCCAGCAGCTCATCCGGGACAGGGAATCAGCCCCAGCATTTT. Translating gives CASSSSGTGNQPQHF. This chain connects TRBV7-2 to TRBJ1-5; 9 bases are shared with TRBD1. V gave up 4 bases and J gave up 4 bases; unmatched junction bases: 5. This CDR3 comprises 15 residues. Germline V gene sequence: CDR1 SGHTA, CDR2 FQGNSA.

The rearrangement uses TRBV29-1 and TRBJ1-1; D is ambiguous. Trimming took off 3 bases at V and 4 bases at J, with 18 bases between the two ends. CDR1 and CDR2 from the germline V gene are SQVTM and ANQGSEA. The CDR3 is made up of 15 amino acids. The CDR3 sequence: CSVDVRWPRGTEAFF. DNA of the CDR3: TGCAGCGTTGATGTACGGTGGCCTCGGGGCACTGAAGCTTTCTTT. The full variable domain, rest sourced from reference TRBV29-1 and TRBJ1-1, is SAVISQKPSRDICQRGTSLTIQCQVDSQVTMMFWYRQQPGQSLTLIATANQGSEATYESGFVIDKFPISRPNLTFSTLTVSNMSPEDSSIYLCSVDVRWPRGTEAFFGQGTRLTVV.

The chain combines TRBV2 with TRBJ2-3, with TRBD1 matching over 9 bases. V lost 10 bases to trimming and J lost 1 base; unmatched junction nucleotides: 6. The germline V gene has CDR1 SNHLY and CDR2 FYNNEI. The CDR3 runs to 14 residues. Here the CDR3 reads CANQQGAGTDTQYF. The CDR3 DNA sequence: TGTGCCAACCAACAGGGGGCGGGCACAGATACGCAGTATTTT.

The chain joins TRBV6-1 to TRBJ1-2; 10 nucleotides agree with TRBD1. V trimming: 3 bases; J trimming: 2 bases; junction bases outside the gene matches: 6. The V gene's germline CDR1 is MNHNS and CDR2 SASEGT. CDR3 length: 16 amino acids. CDR3 nucleotide sequence: TGTGCCAGCAGTGATTCGACAGGGGGCAGAAACTATGGCTACACCTTC. Translated, it gives CASSDSTGGRNYGYTF.

The chain is built from TRBV5-8 and TRBJ2-7; no firm D call. CDR3 length: 11 residues. Between the trimmed V and J ends, which lost 4 bases and 3 bases, there was a span of 5 bases. Germline values: CDR1 SGHTS, CDR2 YDEGEE. CDR3 coding DNA: TGTGCCAGCAGCCGGGTCTACGAGCAGTACTTC. This gives the protein CASSRVYEQYF.

The gene calls are TRBV5-1 and TRBJ2-7; D remains ambiguous. In germline, CDR1 is SGHRS, CDR2 YFSETQ. CDR3 length: 13 amino acids. The germline V and J ends were trimmed by 1 base and 4 bases, with 9 bases remaining between them. The DNA of the CDR3 is TGCGCCAGCAGCTTGATAGGCGGATACGAGCAGTACTTC. It codes for CASSLIGGYEQYF.

This clone appeared once. For the CDR3, the DNA is TGTGCCAGCAGCGCCGGACTAGCGGGGGACACAGATACGCAGTATTTT. Translated, it gives CASSAGLAGDTDTQYF. The rearrangement links TRBV13 to TRBJ2-3; 13 nucleotides line up with TRBD2. The V and J ends lost 5 bases and 2 bases, in that order; junction bases with no gene match: 4. The CDR3 totals 16 residues. CDR1 is PRHDT and CDR2 is FYEKMQ in the germline V gene (reference sequence).

Points on this clone: A read error may produce the germline difference seen at one junction end. This rearrangement joins TRBV5-1 to TRBJ2-1; no definite D call. CDR1 is SGHRS and CDR2 is YFSETQ in the germline V gene. The CDR3 contains 14 residues. Here the CDR3 DNA reads TGCGCCAGCAGATTACCCTCCGTAGTCAATGGGCAGTTCTTC. This translates into CASRLPSVVNGQFF.

The chain couples TRBV11-1 to TRBJ2-7; 10 bases fit TRBD1. The CDR3 has 15 residues. Trimming took 3 bases from V and 0 from J; bases not matched to a gene: 2. Germline CDR1 and CDR2: SGHAT and FQDESV (reference sequence). CDR3 loop: CASSFGQGDSYEQYF. CDR3 DNA sequence: TGTGCCAGCAGCTTCGGACAGGGGGACTCCTACGAGCAGTACTTC.

V usage is TRBV9 and J usage is TRBJ1-1; possible D gene TRBD1, 5 bases. V was cut by 6 bases and J by 1 base, with 16 bases left in between. Germline V gene data show CDR1 as SGDLS and CDR2 as YYNGEE. This CDR3 has 15 residues. CDR3 sequence: CASTQFPQGNTEAFF. For the CDR3, the DNA is TGTGCCAGCACCCAATTCCCGCAGGGGAACACTGAAGCTTTCTTT.

The chain has TRBV9 and TRBJ1-3; D is unresolved. The CDR3 sequence is 15 residues long. The V gene's germline CDR1 is SGDLS and CDR2 YYNGEE. V lost 0 bases and J lost 0, with 7 bases in between. CDR3 residues: CASSVAMSSGNTIYF. CDR3 DNA sequence: TGTGCCAGCAGCGTAGCTATGAGCTCTGGAAACACCATATATTTT.

The chain carries TRBV19 and TRBJ2-6; TRBD2 aligns across 7 bases. Germline CDR1 LNHDA, CDR2 SQIVND (reference sequence). The CDR3 has 17 amino acids. V lost 3 bases, J lost 2 bases, and 7 bases stayed unmatched. CDR3 in DNA: TGTGCCAGTAGTATTGATCCCGGGAGGCCTGGGGCCAACGTCCTGACTTTC. Protein: CASSIDPGRPGANVLTF.

The rearrangement links TRBV12-5 to TRBJ2-7; D not certain. V lost 0 bases, J lost 4 bases, and 13 bases lay in between. This CDR3 has 15 amino acids. Germline CDR1 and CDR2: LGHNT and FRNRAP. The CDR3 loop is CASGLVGDGLYEQYF. CDR3 DNA sequence: TGTGCTAGTGGTTTGGTAGGTGATGGGCTTTACGAGCAGTACTTC.

The chain couples TRBV6-1 to TRBJ2-1; 9 nucleotides line up with TRBD1. Unmatched junction bases numbered 6, after V lost 6 bases and J lost 3 bases. The CDR3 has 15 residues. Germline assignment: CDR1 MNHNS and CDR2 SASEGT. The CDR3 here is CASRQAGQGYNEQFF. For the CDR3, the DNA is TGTGCCAGCAGACAAGCGGGACAGGGCTACAATGAGCAGTTCTTC.

V and J are TRBV5-1 and TRBJ1-1; 7 bases match TRBD1. From germline, CDR1 is SGHRS and CDR2 YFSETQ. The junction had 7 bases not matched to a gene; V was cut back by 3 bases and J by 5 bases. This CDR3 has 14 residues. CDR3 in DNA: TGCGCCAGCAGCTCAACACCGGGACAGACTGAAGCTTTCTTT. Protein: CASSSTPGQTEAFF.

The chain combines TRBV21-1 with TRBJ1-1; TRBD1, as called in the table, went unchecked against the DNA. TRBV21-1 is an annotated pseudogene. This CDR3 spans 14 amino acids. DNA for the CDR3: TGTGCCAGCAGCATCAGGGCCCCGGAGACTGAAGCTTTCTTT. As protein: CASSIRAPETEAFF.

The V gene is TRBV12-5, the J gene TRBJ2-2; the D is unclear. With 8 bases removed from V and 6 bases from J, the gap between germline ends came to 7 bases. CDR3 length equals 11 residues. Looked up from germline, CDR1 is LGHNT and CDR2 is FRNRAP. Here the CDR3 reads CASLGAGELFF. The CDR3 coding sequence is TGTGCTAGTCTAGGCGCCGGGGAGCTGTTTTTT.